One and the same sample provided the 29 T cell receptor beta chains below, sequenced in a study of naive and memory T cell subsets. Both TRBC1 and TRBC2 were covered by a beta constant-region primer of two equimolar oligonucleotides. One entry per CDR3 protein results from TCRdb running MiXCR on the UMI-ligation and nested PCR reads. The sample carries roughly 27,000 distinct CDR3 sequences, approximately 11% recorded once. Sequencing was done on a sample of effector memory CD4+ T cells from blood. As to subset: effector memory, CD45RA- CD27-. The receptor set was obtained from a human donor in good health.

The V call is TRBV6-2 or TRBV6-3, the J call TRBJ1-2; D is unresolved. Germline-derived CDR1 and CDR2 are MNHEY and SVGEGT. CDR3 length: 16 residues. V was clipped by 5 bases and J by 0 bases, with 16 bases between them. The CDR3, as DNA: TGTGCCAGCAGTAACAGAAGACACCTCGCTAACTATGGCTACACCTTC. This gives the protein CASSNRRHLANYGYTF.

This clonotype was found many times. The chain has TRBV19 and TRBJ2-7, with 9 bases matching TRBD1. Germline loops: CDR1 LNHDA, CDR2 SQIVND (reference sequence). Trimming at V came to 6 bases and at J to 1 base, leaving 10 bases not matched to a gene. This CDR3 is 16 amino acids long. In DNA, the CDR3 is TGTGCCAGTAGGCCGGCACCGGGACAGGGTTCCTACGAGCAGTACTTC. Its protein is CASRPAPGQGSYEQYF.

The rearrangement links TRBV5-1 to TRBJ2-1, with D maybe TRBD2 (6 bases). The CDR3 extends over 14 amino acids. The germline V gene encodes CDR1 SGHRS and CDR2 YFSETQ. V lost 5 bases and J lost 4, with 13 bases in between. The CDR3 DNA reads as TGCGCCAGCAGACCCCGGGAGCGGTACAATGAGCAGTTCTTC. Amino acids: CASRPRERYNEQFF.

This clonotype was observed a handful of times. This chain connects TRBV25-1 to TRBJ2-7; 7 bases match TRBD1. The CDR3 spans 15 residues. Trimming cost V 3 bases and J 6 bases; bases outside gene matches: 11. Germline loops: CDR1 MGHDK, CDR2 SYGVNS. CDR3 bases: TGTGCCAGCAGTGATCCGTCCCGGGACAGCGGCGAGCAGTACTTC. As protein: CASSDPSRDSGEQYF.

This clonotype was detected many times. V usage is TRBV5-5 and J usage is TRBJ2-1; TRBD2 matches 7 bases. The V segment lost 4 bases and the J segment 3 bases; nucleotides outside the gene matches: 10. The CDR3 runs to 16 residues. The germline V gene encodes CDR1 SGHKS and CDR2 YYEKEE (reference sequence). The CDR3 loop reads CASSVTSANYYNEQFF. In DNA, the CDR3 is TGTGCCAGCAGCGTAACTAGCGCGAACTACTACAATGAGCAGTTCTTC.

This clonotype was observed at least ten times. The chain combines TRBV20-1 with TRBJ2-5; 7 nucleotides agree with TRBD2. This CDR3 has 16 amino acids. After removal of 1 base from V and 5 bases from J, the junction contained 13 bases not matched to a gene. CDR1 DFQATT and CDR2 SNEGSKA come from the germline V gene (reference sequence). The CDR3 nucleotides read TGCAGTGCTAGAGGTTTCCGGGACTACGCGACGGAGACCCAGTACTTC. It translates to CSARGFRDYATETQYF.

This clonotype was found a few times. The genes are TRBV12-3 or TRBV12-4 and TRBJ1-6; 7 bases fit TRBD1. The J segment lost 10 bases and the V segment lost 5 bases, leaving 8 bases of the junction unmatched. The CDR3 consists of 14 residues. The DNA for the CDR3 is TGTGCCAGCAGTCCACAGGGGACAAAGTCACCCCTCCACTTT. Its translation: CASSPQGTKSPLHF.

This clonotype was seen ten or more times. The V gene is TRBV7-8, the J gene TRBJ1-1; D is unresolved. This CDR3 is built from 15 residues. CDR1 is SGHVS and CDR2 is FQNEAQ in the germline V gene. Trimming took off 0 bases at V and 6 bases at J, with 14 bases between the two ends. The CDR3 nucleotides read TGTGCCAGCAGCTTAGCGCTCGGAGTAAACGCTGAAGCTTTCTTT. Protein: CASSLALGVNAEAFF.

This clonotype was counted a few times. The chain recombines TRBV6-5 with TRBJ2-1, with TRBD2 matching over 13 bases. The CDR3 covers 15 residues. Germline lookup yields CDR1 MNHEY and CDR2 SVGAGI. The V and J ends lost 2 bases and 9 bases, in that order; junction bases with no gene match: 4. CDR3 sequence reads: CASSYGLAGVSEQFF. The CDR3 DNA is TGTGCCAGCAGTTACGGACTAGCGGGAGTTAGTGAGCAGTTCTTC.

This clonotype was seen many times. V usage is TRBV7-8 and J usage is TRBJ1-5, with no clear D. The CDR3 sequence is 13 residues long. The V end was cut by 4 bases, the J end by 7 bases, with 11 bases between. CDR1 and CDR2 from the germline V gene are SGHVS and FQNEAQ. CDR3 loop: CASSSSVRQPQHF. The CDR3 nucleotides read TGTGCCAGCAGCTCCAGCGTTCGGCAGCCCCAGCATTTT.

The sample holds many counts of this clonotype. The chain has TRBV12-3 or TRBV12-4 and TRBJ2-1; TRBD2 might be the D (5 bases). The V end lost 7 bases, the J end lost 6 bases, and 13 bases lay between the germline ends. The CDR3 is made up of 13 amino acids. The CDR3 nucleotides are TGTGCCAGCACCGAACCCGAGGGCAATGAGCAGTTCTTC. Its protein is CASTEPEGNEQFF.

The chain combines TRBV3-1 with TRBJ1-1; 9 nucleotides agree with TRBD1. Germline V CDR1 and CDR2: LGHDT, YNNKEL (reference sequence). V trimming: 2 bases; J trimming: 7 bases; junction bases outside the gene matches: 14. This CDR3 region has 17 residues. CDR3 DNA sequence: TGTGCCAGCAGCCAAAGTCGCGGACAGGGGATGAGAGGTGAAGCTTTCTTT. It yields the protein CASSQSRGQGMRGEAFF.

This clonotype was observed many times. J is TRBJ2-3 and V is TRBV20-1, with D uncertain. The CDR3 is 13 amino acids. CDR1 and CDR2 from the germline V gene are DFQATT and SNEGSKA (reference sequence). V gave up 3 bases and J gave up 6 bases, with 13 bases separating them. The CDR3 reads CSARMDRRDTQYF. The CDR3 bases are TGCAGTGCTAGGATGGACCGCCGGGATACGCAGTATTTT.

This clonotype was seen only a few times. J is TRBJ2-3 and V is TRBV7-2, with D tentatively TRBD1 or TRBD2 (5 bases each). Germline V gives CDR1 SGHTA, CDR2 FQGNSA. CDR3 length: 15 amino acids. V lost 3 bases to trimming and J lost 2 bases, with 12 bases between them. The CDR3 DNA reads TGTGCCAGCAGCTTGGGGGTGGGCGCCACAGATACGCAGTATTTT. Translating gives CASSLGVGATDTQYF.

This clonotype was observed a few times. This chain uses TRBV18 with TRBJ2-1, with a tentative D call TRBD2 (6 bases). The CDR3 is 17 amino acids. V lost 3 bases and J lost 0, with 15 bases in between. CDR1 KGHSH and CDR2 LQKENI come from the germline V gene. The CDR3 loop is CASSPLGLLSSYNEQFF. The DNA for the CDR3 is TGTGCCAGCTCACCCCTTGGACTACTCAGCTCCTACAATGAGCAGTTCTTC.

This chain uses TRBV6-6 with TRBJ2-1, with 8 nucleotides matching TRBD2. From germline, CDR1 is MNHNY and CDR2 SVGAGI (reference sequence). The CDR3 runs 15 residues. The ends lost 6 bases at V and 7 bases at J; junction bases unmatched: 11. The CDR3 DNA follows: TGTGCCAGCAGCCACGGGGGGGGCGACGGTAATGAGCAGTTCTTC. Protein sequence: CASSHGGGDGNEQFF.

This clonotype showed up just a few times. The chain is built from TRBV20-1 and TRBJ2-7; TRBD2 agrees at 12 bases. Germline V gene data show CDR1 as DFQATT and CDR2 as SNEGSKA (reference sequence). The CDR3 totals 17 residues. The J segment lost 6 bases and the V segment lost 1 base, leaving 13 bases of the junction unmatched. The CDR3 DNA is TGCAGTGCTAGAGCCCCGTCTAGCGGGGGGGCTCTAAGCGAGCAGTACTTC. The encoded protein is CSARAPSSGGALSEQYF.

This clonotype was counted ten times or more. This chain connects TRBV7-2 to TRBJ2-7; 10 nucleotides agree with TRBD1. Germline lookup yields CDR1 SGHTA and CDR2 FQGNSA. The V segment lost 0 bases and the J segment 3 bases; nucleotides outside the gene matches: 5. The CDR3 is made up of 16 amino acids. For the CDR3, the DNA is TGTGCCAGCAGCTTAGCGTCCTGGGACAGGGGCTACGAGCAGTACTTC. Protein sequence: CASSLASWDRGYEQYF.

DNA of the CDR3: TGTGCCAGCAGTCTGACAGAACGGAGCTCTGGAAACACCATATATTTT. It codes for CASSLTERSSGNTIYF. The chain joins TRBV6-2 or TRBV6-3 to TRBJ1-3, with D tentatively TRBD1 (5 bases). The CDR3 sequence is 16 residues long. CDR1 is MNHEY and CDR2 is SVGEGT in the germline V gene. Deletions cut 5 bases from V and 0 bases from J, with 14 bases between.

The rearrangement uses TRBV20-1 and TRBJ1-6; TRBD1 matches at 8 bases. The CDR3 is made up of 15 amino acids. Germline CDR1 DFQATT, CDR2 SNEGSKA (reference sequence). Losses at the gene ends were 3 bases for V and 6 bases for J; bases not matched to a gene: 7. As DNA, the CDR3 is TGCAGTGCTAGTCAATGGACAGGGACTAATTCACCCCTCCACTTT. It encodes CSASQWTGTNSPLHF.

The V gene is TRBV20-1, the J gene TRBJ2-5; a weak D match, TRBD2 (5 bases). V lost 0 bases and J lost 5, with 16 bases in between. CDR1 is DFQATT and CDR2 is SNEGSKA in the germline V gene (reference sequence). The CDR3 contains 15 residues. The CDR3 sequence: CSARDFVTQRETQYF. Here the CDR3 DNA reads TGCAGTGCTAGAGATTTTGTAACCCAGCGGGAGACCCAGTACTTC.

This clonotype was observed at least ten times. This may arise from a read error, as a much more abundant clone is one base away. The CDR3 here is CAWGRNEQFF. CDR3 in DNA: TGTGCCTGGGGCCGTAATGAGCAGTTCTTC. V gene TRBV30 combines with J gene TRBJ2-1, with D uncertain. The V and J ends lost 5 bases and 7 bases respectively, with 6 bases between them. This CDR3 contains 10 residues. CDR1 is GTSNPN, CDR2 SVGIG, per germline (reference sequence).

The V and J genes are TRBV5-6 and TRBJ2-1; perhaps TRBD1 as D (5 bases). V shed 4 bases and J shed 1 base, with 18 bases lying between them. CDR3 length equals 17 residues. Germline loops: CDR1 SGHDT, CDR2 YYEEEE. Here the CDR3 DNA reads TGTGCCAGCAGCCAACAAGGGGCCCTCTGGTCCTACAATGAGCAGTTCTTC. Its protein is CASSQQGALWSYNEQFF.

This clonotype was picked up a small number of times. In DNA, the CDR3 is TGTGCCAGCAGCCAAAAAAGGGGGCGGGGAAACACTGAAGCTTTCTTT. Amino acid sequence: CASSQKRGRGNTEAFF. V gene TRBV4-2 combines with J gene TRBJ1-1, with TRBD1 matching 7 bases. The CDR3 length is 16 residues. V dropped 2 bases and J dropped 2; count of bases not matched to a gene: 8. CDR1 is LGHNA, CDR2 YNFKEQ, per germline.

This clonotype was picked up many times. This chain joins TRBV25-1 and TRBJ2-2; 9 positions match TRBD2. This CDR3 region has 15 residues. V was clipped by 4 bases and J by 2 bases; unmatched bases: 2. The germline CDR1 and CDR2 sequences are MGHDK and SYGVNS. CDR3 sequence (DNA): TGTGCCAGCAGTGTTAGCGGGAGAAACACCGGGGAGCTGTTTTTT. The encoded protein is CASSVSGRNTGELFF.

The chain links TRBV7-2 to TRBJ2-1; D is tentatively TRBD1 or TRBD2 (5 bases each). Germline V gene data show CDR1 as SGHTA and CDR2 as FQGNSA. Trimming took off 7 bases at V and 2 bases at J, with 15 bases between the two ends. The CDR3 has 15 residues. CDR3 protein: CASTRGPDTYNEQFF. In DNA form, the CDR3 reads TGTGCCAGCACCCGAGGGCCGGACACCTACAATGAGCAGTTCTTC.

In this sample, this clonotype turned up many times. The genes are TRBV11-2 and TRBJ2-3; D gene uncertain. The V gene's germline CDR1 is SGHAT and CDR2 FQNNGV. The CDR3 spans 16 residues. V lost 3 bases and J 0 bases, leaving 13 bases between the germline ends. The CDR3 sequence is CASSFETSTSTDTQYF. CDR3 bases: TGTGCCAGCAGCTTTGAGACCTCAACTAGCACAGATACGCAGTATTTT.

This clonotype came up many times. The CDR3 spells CASSPDLGETQYF. CDR3 in DNA: TGTGCCAGCTCACCAGATTTGGGAGAGACCCAGTACTTC. The rearrangement joins TRBV18 to TRBJ2-5; D call uncertain. CDR1 KGHSH and CDR2 LQKENI come from the germline V gene. V was cut by 2 bases and J by 4 bases, with 8 bases left in between. CDR3 size: 13 residues. The full variable domain, in which reference TRBV18 and TRBJ2-5 provide the parts outside the CDR3, is NAGVMQNPRHLVRRRGQEARLRCSPMKGHSHVYWYRQLPEEGLKFMVYLQKENIIDESGMPKERFSAEFPKEGPSILRIQQVVRGDSAAYFCASSPDLGETQYFGPGTRLLVL.

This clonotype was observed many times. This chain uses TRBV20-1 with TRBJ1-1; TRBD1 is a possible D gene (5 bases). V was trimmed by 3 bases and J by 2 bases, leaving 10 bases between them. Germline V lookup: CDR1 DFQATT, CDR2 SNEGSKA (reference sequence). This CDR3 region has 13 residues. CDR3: CSASRQGNTEAFF. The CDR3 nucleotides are TGCAGTGCTAGTCGGCAGGGTAACACTGAAGCTTTCTTT.